This T cell receptor beta chain was sequenced for a study of metastatic and nonmetastatic thyroid tumors. As for the study in general: It was across blood and tumor or nodule tissue from malignant and benign thyroid patients that repertoires were compared.

From germline, CDR1 is DFQATT and CDR2 SNEGSKA (reference sequence). The length of the CDR3 is 15 residues. V gave up 0 bases and J gave up 4 bases, with 15 bases separating them. Whole-study findings and limits: When malignant thyroid tumors were compared with benign nodules, TCR beta diversity was reportedly significantly higher in the malignant tumors. This held in both blood and tumor samples.

This clone was seen a single time. What it binds is unknown. Original methodology: Clinicopathological groups of papillary thyroid cancer showed CDR3 differences that were used to build a distant-metastasis classifier. TCRdb called clones again from the PCR reads with MiXCR. The V and J calls follow TCRdb's processing rather than the paper's. The sample holds roughly 39,000 clones, roughly 45% seen once. All patients were treatment-naive before thyroid surgery. The sequenced sample consisted of tumor tissue. This TCR came from a male donor with papillary thyroid cancer or a benign thyroid nodule (not recorded which). Some clones in this sample may be carry-over from other donors' samples. This rearrangement joins TRBV20-1 to TRBJ1-1; TRBD1 is a possible D gene (6 bases). The CDR3 here is CSARDLRQDLTEAFF. The CDR3 DNA reads as TGCAGTGCTAGAGATCTCCGACAGGACCTCACTGAAGCTTTCTTT.